A single sample gave rise to the 4 T cell receptor beta chains below, sequenced in a study of blood T cell repertoires in COVID-19. Repertoires were generated with immunoSEQ multiplex PCR, while TCRdb's copy carries only in-frame clones and drops some. The sample records 160,000 or so clones, about four fifths being singletons. Sequencing was carried out using peripheral blood. All receptors derive from a woman in her sixties or seventies with acute or convalescent COVID-19.

This chain uses TRBV9 with TRBJ1-4, with D possibly matching TRBD1 (6 bases). Germline CDR1 SGDLS, CDR2 YYNGEE. The CDR3 runs 16 residues. Trimming shortened V by 2 bases and J by 0 bases, and 11 bases separated the two germline ends. The CDR3 sequence is CASSVSPGATNEKLFF. CDR3 sequence (DNA): TGTGCCAGCAGCGTTTCCCCAGGGGCAACTAATGAAAAACTGTTTTTT.

This rearrangement joins TRBV9 to TRBJ1-2, with D tentatively TRBD1 (5 bases). Trimming left V 3 bases short and J 1 base short, with 19 bases between. Germline-derived CDR1 and CDR2 are SGDLS and YYNGEE. This CDR3 has 17 residues. CDR3: CASSEEAGIIINYGYTF. For the CDR3, the DNA is TGTGCCAGCAGCGAAGAAGCAGGGATTATAATTAACTATGGCTACACCTTC.

This chain links TRBV25-1 with TRBJ1-2, with 7 bases fitting TRBD1. The germline V gene has CDR1 MGHDK and CDR2 SYGVNS. The CDR3 runs 13 residues. V trimming: 4 bases; J trimming: 7 bases; junction bases outside the gene matches: 6. This chain's CDR3 is CASSVPSGGGYTF. The DNA for the CDR3 is TGTGCCAGCAGTGTCCCCTCAGGGGGTGGCTACACCTTC.

The chain is built from TRBV19 and TRBJ1-5, with 8 bases that match TRBD1. From germline, CDR1 is LNHDA and CDR2 SQIVND (reference sequence). The trim removed 6 bases at V and 7 bases at J, leaving 8 bases unmatched. The CDR3 is 14 residues long. CDR3: CASRTTGARQPQHF. In nucleotides, the CDR3 is TGTGCCAGTAGGACGACAGGGGCCCGGCAGCCCCAGCATTTT.